This T cell receptor (beta chain) was recovered during a study of T cells in Graves' hyperthyroidism and ophthalmopathy (dated by TCRdb to the late 2010s). Some background on the complete study: Peripheral blood was sampled at the time of initial diagnosis, prior to any treatment. To identify distinguishing TCR V-J signatures, a discovery cohort of around 100 patients was used, comprising 40 to 45 with Graves' ophthalmopathy and 57 with stable Graves' hyperthyroidism. Prospective prediction of ophthalmopathy was tested in an independent validation cohort of some 20 hyperthyroidism patients and 17 patients who later progressed to ophthalmopathy. The 100 or so discovery patients were randomly split 7:3 into training and test sets. The study also compared thyroid tissue and blood T-cell repertoires from roughly 6 Graves' hyperthyroidism patients. After sampling, hyperthyroidism patients received methimazole starting at 30 mg daily, and ophthalmopathy patients received high-dose intravenous methylprednisolone. The paper describes TCR Vbeta CDR3 sequencing of more than 120 peripheral blood samples, made up of some 42 ophthalmopathy patients, roughly 75 hyperthyroidism patients and 17 progressor patients.

Cut back by 4 bases and 0 bases, the V and J ends lie 17 bases apart. The CDR3 starts with the cysteine, ends with the phenylalanine, and has 16 residues. Kept here is only the CDR3 DNA, which spans 48 bases and is read in frame from base 1. CDR1 is given as GTSNPN and CDR2 as SVGIG, both from the germline V gene (reference sequence). Amplification of TCR beta CDR3 regions was carried out from RNA transcripts. The first round of RT-PCR for the TCR CDR3 was performed with the HTBI primer set and the Qiagen OneStep RT-PCR kit. The libraries were constructed in a second round of multiplex PCR and then size-selected and purified. The libraries were sequenced on an Illumina HiSeq2000 using paired-end 100 bp reads. The source study handled its data this way. SOAPnuke was used to process the raw data, removing reads that contained adapters or uncalled bases, had a mean Phred below 15, or lacked an exact match to the constant primer or identifier. High-quality paired reads were merged using COPE v1.2.5, and each unique nucleotide sequence was defined as a clonotype. MiTCR v1.1 was used to align clonotypes to the IMGT TRBV, TRBD and TRBJ reference segments. The analysis included only V-J combinations with a frequency above 0.0001, which together covered more than 98% of the repertoires. A TCS score was defined as the ratio of F50 (clonal expansion) to E x V (chaos), with BLOSUM62-based TCRdist applied between CDR3 peptides within each V-J. Welch's t-statistics and random forest reduced around 510 V-J features to 10 to 15, which were used in a naive Bayes classifier (R e1071). Using fastp trimming at Q25 and MiXCR clonotype assembly, TCRdb reanalyzed the public sequencing data and kept in-frame beta chains. Each CDR3 protein gets just one entry, which takes the most common genes and DNA from the rows behind it. These V and J calls originate from TCRdb's pipeline instead of the authors' own analysis. This sample has some 620,000 distinct CDR3 sequences in its table, and about 16% of those were observed once. Together, the top ten hold about 3.8% of the sample.

Stable Graves' hyperthyroidism was defined as no progression to ophthalmopathy during 18 months of follow-up. Hyperthyroidism patients were newly diagnosed, had a disease duration of under 2 months, and were aged 18 to 65 years. The study excluded patients with uncontrolled infections, other autoimmune diseases, pregnancy or lactation. Clinical symptoms, serum thyroxine and TRAb, thyroid ultrasound, and orbital computed tomography formed the basis for the diagnoses. Ficoll-Paque density gradient centrifugation was used to isolate PBMCs from 10 ml of fresh peripheral blood. Total RNA was extracted using Trizol reagent, and RNA quality was assessed on an Agilent 2100 Bioanalyzer. Results the study describes overall, beyond this receptor: In validation, progression to ophthalmopathy was predicted by the model with 70.59% sensitivity and nearly 75% specificity, a median of approximately 7.1 months before onset. Ophthalmopathy was separated from stable hyperthyroidism by a 13 V-J signature model, with approximately 89% sensitivity and roughly 81% specificity obtained in cross-validation and 80%/75% obtained in testing. Most expanded thyroid clonotypes (frequency above 0.001) were also found in blood, which suggests that blood repertoires may mirror thyroid immune responses. Sample size was not statistically predetermined, and blinding of investigators to group allocation was not performed.

This clonotype was counted many times. Its target antigen remains unknown. Base qualities are missing; no much larger clone stands one base away. The chain couples TRBV30 to TRBJ2-3; TRBD1 could be the D gene, as 5 bases match. The sample comprised blood. The sequence derives from a woman in her thirties with Graves' hyperthyroidism. For the CDR3, the sequence is CAWNVVRGLSTDTQYF. The bases read TGTGCCTGGAACGTAGTAAGGGGCCTTAGCACAGATACGCAGTATTTT.